This T cell receptor beta chain was observed in a study of blood T cell repertoires in COVID-19. Study in general: Italy, Spain and the United States were the sources of the convalescent and acute COVID-19 samples. T cells, B-cell-depleted T cells, or PBMCs supplied cDNA or gDNA.

Per the original data handling: Reference gene primer amplification in the assay estimated nucleated cell counts. Profiling relied on immunoSEQ multiplex PCR, and the TCRdb table lists in-frame clones only, not all of them. That table is the source of V, J and clone size, and D and trimming were worked out from the DNA. The sample gives about 73,000 clones, roughly nine tenths of which show up once; under 6.5% is in the top ten. Germline V lookup: CDR1 SGHRS, CDR2 YFSETQ. CDR3 length: 14 residues. V was trimmed by 1 base and J by 0 bases, leaving 4 bases between them. This clone has a single count. This chain connects TRBV5-1 to TRBJ2-2; D gene ambiguous. This clonotype originated in a young woman with acute or convalescent COVID-19. Sequenced input: peripheral blood. The CDR3 protein is CASSLPSNTGELFF. The CDR3 nucleotides read TGCGCCAGCAGCTTGCCCTCGAACACCGGGGAGCTGTTTTTT.